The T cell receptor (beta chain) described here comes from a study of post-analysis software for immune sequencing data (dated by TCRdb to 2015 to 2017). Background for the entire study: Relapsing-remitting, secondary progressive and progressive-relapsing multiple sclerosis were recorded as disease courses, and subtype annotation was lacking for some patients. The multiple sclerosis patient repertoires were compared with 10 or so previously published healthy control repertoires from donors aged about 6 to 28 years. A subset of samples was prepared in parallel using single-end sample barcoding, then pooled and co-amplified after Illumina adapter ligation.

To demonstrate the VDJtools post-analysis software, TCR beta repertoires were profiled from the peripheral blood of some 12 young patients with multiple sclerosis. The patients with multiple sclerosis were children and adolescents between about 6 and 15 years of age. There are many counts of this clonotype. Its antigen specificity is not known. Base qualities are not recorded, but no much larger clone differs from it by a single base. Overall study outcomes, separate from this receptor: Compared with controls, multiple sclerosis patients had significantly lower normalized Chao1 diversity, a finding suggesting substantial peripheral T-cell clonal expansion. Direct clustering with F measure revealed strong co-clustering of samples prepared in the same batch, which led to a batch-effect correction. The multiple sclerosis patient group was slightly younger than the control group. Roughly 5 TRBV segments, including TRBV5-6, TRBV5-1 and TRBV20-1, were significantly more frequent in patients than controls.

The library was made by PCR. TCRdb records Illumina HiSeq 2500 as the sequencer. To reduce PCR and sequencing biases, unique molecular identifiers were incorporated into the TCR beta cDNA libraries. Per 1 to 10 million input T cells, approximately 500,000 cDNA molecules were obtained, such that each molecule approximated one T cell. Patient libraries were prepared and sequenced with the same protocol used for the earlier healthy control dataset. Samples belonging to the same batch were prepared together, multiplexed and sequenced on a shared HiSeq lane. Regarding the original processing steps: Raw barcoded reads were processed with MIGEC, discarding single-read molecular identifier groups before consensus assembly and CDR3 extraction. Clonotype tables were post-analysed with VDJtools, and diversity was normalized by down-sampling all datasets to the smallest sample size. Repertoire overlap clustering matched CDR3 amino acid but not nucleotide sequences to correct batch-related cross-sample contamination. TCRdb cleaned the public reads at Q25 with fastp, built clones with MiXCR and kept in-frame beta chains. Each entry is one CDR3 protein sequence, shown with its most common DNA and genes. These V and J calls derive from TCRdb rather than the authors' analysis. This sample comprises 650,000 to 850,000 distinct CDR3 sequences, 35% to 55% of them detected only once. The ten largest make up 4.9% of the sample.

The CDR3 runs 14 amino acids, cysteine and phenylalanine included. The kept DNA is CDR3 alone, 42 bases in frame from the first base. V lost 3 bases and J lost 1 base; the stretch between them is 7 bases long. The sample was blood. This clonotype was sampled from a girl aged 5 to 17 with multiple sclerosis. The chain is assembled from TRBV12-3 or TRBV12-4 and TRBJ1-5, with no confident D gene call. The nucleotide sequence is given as TGTGCCAGCAGTTTGAGTGGGAGCAATCAGCCCCAGCATTTT. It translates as CASSLSGSNQPQHF.